The present T cell receptor (beta chain) was sequenced within a study of blood T cell repertoires in COVID-19 (dated by TCRdb to 2018 to 2020). Study-level background: Samples covering the acute and convalescent phases of COVID-19 were provided by collaborators in the United States, Italy and Spain. The prospective study material was composed of cDNA or gDNA derived from T cells, B-cell-depleted T cells, or PBMCs. Deeply sampled blood TCRbeta repertoires from subjects exposed to, actively infected with, or recovered from COVID-19 were included in the dataset. The repertoires were released in a freely available public database intended as a resource for research on the immune response to SARS-CoV-2. The samples were drawn from two sources: the first 160 participants of the ongoing ImmuneRACE study, and about 1,300 subjects contributed by 6 global collaborators. A de-identified subject ID, COVID-19 status, age in years and sex were almost always included in the sample metadata. Where available, HLA class I and class II types were obtained from metadata supplied by the sample provider rather than from assay-based typing.

Relative to germline, V is missing 8 bases and J is missing 7 bases, with 6 bases of the junction outside any gene match. The CDR3 contains 14 residues, cysteine and phenylalanine counted. The DNA shown is the 42-base CDR3, in frame from base 1. Per the germline V gene, SGHRS is the CDR1 and YFSETQ is the CDR2. With respect to this clone: The clone's antigen remains unknown. No clone much larger than this one lies a single base away; base qualities are absent.

TCRbeta CDR3 regions were amplified from genomic DNA using the immunoSEQ Assay, a bias-controlled multiplex PCR. As for the original processing: Nucleated cell counts per sample were estimated from amplification of reference gene primers within the assay. Sequence reads were collapsed and filtered to measure the absolute abundance of every unique TCRbeta CDR3 rearrangement. For each sample, productive Simpson clonality was calculated as the square root of Simpson's diversity index over productive rearrangements. TCRdb mirrors the immuneACCESS table, restricted to in-frame sequences. Some clones are absent from its copies; in checked studies, under half trace to an unresolved V gene, and the reason for the others is unknown. D and trimming were read from the DNA, whereas the V and J calls and clone size are those reported in that table. Counted in this sample were approximately 100,000 clones; approximately 85% of them appeared once. More than 5.5% of the sample comes from the top ten.

Beyond this particular receptor, the publication reports: The quantity of clinical and demographic metadata differed by source and by participant and was supplied without curation.

Collaborating institutions collected whole blood in K2EDTA tubes following their own protocols. Collaborator samples were shipped for TCRbeta analysis as frozen whole blood, isolated PBMCs, or DNA extracted from either sample type. The sample consisted of peripheral blood. The clonotype was recovered from a woman in her sixties with acute or convalescent COVID-19. The V gene is TRBV5-1 and the J gene is TRBJ2-1, with 13 junctional bases fitting TRBD2. The nucleotide sequence is given as TGCGCCAGTAGACTAGCGGGAGGTCTAAATGAGCAGTTCTTC. The encoded protein is CASRLAGGLNEQFF.